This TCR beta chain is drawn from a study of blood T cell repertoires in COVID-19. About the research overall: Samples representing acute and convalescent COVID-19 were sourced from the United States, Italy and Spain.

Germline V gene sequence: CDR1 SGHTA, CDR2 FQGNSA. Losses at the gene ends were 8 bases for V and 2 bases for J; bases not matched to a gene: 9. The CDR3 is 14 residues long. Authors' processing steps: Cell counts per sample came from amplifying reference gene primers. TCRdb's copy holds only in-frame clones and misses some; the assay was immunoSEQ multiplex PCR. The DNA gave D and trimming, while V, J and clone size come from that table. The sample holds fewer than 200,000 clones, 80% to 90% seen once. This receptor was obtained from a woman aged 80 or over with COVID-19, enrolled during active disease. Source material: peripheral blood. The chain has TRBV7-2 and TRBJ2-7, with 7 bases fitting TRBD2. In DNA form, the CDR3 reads TGTGCCAGCGCCGACGGCCTAGCGGCCTACGAGCAGTACTTC. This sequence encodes CASADGLAAYEQYF.